The 20 T cell receptor beta chains given below trace back to one sample, sequenced in a study of OX40 agonist ivuxolimab in advanced cancers. Data came from immunoSEQ multiplex PCR; TCRdb stores just in-frame clones and leaves some out. The sample shows tens of thousands of clones, 75% to 95% of them seen only once. The source was CD4+ or CD8+ T cells sorted from blood, collected in a trial of the OX40 agonist ivuxolimab. The receptors were sampled from an adult with an advanced solid tumor such as melanoma, head and neck, liver or kidney cancer.

The V and J genes are TRBV11-2 and TRBJ2-2, with unresolved D. Germline CDR1 is SGHAT and CDR2 is FQNNGV. Trimming removed 3 bases at V and 4 bases at J, with 6 bases between. The CDR3 sequence is 13 residues long. The CDR3 sequence: CASSFLSTGELFF. The DNA for the CDR3 is TGTGCCAGCAGCTTTCTCAGCACCGGGGAGCTGTTTTTT.

This clone turned up a few times. In DNA, the CDR3 is TGTGCCAGCAGCGTAGGCGCAGGGGGCTATGATACGCAGTATTTT. This translates into CASSVGAGGYDTQYF. The chain employs TRBV9 and TRBJ2-3; 8 nucleotides line up with TRBD1. With V trimmed by 0 bases and J by 6 bases, 6 bases remained unmatched. The CDR3 has 15 amino acids. Germline V CDR1 and CDR2: SGDLS, YYNGEE.

The chain links TRBV5-6 to TRBJ1-2, with TRBD1 identical over 9 bases. The CDR3 is made up of 15 amino acids. Germline CDR1 SGHDT, CDR2 YYEEEE. With 0 bases clipped from V and 0 bases from J, the junction kept 0 bases outside the gene matches. The CDR3 DNA reads as TGTGCCAGCAGCTTGGGGACAGGGGCTAACTATGGCTACACCTTC. It is translated as CASSLGTGANYGYTF.

The genes are TRBV7-9 and TRBJ2-7, with D possibly TRBD2 on 5 matching bases. Per germline, CDR1 SEHNR and CDR2 FQNEAQ (reference sequence). The length of the CDR3 is 13 residues. Trimming shortened V by 1 base and J by 2 bases, and 6 bases separated the two germline ends. CDR3 residues: CASSLERAYEQYF. CDR3 bases: TGTGCCAGCAGCTTAGAGAGGGCCTACGAGCAGTACTTC.

The V and J genes are TRBV5-1 and TRBJ1-2; 7 bases fit TRBD1. V was clipped by 4 bases and J by 5 bases; unmatched bases: 8. Germline values: CDR1 SGHRS, CDR2 YFSETQ. The CDR3 is 14 residues long. CDR3 region: CASSPGGQEYGYTF. CDR3 coding DNA: TGCGCCAGCAGCCCGGGCGGACAGGAATATGGCTACACCTTC.

This rearrangement joins TRBV18 to TRBJ2-1; a weak D match, TRBD2 (5 bases). Germline CDR1 and CDR2: KGHSH and LQKENI. With 3 bases removed from V and 6 bases from J, the gap between germline ends came to 12 bases. CDR3 length equals 14 residues. As DNA, the CDR3 is TGTGCCAGCTCACCGGACTCTAGCCGCAATGAGCAGTTCTTC. Protein: CASSPDSSRNEQFF.

The J gene is TRBJ1-5, the V gene TRBV19; D possibly corresponds to TRBD1 (5 bases). Trimming shortened V by 10 bases and J by 0 bases, and 34 bases separated the two germline ends. The germline V gene has CDR1 LNHDA and CDR2 SQIVND (reference sequence). This CDR3 spans 21 amino acids. This CDR3 is CATKPGTEDIFVTYSNQPQHF. CDR3 DNA: TGTGCCACTAAGCCGGGGACGGAGGATATATTTGTAACTTATAGCAATCAGCCCCAGCATTTT.

The rearrangement links TRBV5-1 to TRBJ1-3, with a tentative D call TRBD1 (5 bases). Germline V gene sequence: CDR1 SGHRS, CDR2 YFSETQ. The V end lost 0 bases, the J end lost 0 bases, and 7 bases lay between the germline ends. The CDR3 contains 15 residues. The CDR3 protein is CASSLGGLSGNTIYF. In DNA, the CDR3 is TGCGCCAGCAGCTTGGGGGGCCTCTCTGGAAACACCATATATTTT.

The chain links TRBV5-4 to TRBJ2-3, with 7 positions matching TRBD2. CDR1 is SGHNT and CDR2 is YYREEE in the germline V gene (reference sequence). V was pared by 5 bases and J by 0 bases, with 6 bases of the junction left unmatched. CDR3 size: 15 residues. In DNA, the CDR3 is TGTGCCAGCAGGCCGACTAGCTGGAGCACAGATACGCAGTATTTT. Its protein product is CASRPTSWSTDTQYF.

The chain's CDR3 is CASTSPRGELFF. The CDR3 region has the DNA TGTGCCAGCACCTCCCCACGGGGGGAACTGTTTTTT. This chain uses TRBV27 with TRBJ1-4, with D tentatively TRBD1 (5 bases). The V gene's germline CDR1 is MNHEY and CDR2 SMNVEV (reference sequence). The CDR3 consists of 12 residues. V was shortened by 7 bases and J by 12 bases, with 15 bases between the two germline ends.

By sample share, this clone is medium-sized (0.01 to 0.1%). V and J are TRBV4-1 and TRBJ2-7, with 7 bases that match TRBD1. V lost 1 base and J lost 5; bases outside the gene matches: 8. The CDR3 sequence is 15 residues long. CDR1 MGHRA and CDR2 YSYEKL come from the germline V gene. The chain's CDR3 is CASSQVPAGGNEQYF. The CDR3 region has the DNA TGCGCCAGCAGCCAAGTCCCCGCAGGGGGAAACGAGCAGTACTTC.

The V and J genes are TRBV30 and TRBJ1-3; 8 bases match TRBD1. There are 14 residues in the CDR3. Germline V gene sequence: CDR1 GTSNPN, CDR2 SVGIG (reference sequence). With 6 bases clipped from V and 2 bases from J, the junction kept 6 bases outside the gene matches. CDR3 residues: CACQQGAAGNTIYF. The CDR3 DNA is TGTGCCTGCCAGCAGGGGGCTGCTGGAAACACCATATATTTT.

This clone was counted a single time. The chain combines TRBV6-4 with TRBJ2-6, with D hard to call. The V gene lost 3 bases and the J gene lost 3 bases, with 9 bases spanning the gap. Looked up from germline, CDR1 is MRHNA and CDR2 is SNTAGT. This CDR3 contains 15 residues. CDR3 bases: TGTGCCAGCAGTGAGCAAGGCGGTGGGGCCAACGTCCTGACTTTC. It specifies CASSEQGGGANVLTF.

The V gene is TRBV23-1, the J gene TRBJ2-1; D is perhaps TRBD2 (5 bases). TRBV23-1 belongs to the ORF category, with a function that is uncertain. V lost 4 bases to trimming and J lost 3 bases, with 16 bases between them. The CDR3 covers 16 residues. This CDR3 is CASSPENGNNYNEQFF. The CDR3 DNA reads TGCGCCAGCAGTCCCGAGAACGGGAACAACTACAATGAGCAGTTCTTC.

V and J are TRBV25-1 and TRBJ1-2, with unresolved D. CDR3 size: 13 residues. V lost 6 bases, J lost 8 bases, and 16 bases lay in between. CDR1 MGHDK and CDR2 SYGVNS come from the germline V gene. CDR3 in amino acids: CASSPLAARGYTF. The DNA of the CDR3 is TGTGCCAGCAGCCCCCTGGCGGCGCGCGGCTACACCTTC.

This clone was recorded a few times. Other DNA sequences in this sample translate to the same CDR3. This rearrangement joins TRBV5-4 to TRBJ2-5; D may be TRBD1 (6 bases). Germline loops: CDR1 SGHNT, CDR2 YYREEE (reference sequence). This CDR3 spans 14 amino acids. The V end lost 0 bases, the J end lost 2 bases, and 8 bases lay between the germline ends. In DNA, the CDR3 is TGTGCCAGCAGCTTGGCAGGACAGCAAGAGACCCAGTACTTC. This gives the protein CASSLAGQQETQYF.

This clone was seen once. The J gene is TRBJ2-2, the V gene TRBV27; 12 bases agree with TRBD2. Germline lookup yields CDR1 MNHEY and CDR2 SMNVEV (reference sequence). This CDR3 has 15 residues. The junction had 4 bases not matched to a gene; V was cut back by 3 bases and J by 8 bases. For the CDR3, the DNA is TGTGCCAGCAGTTTCCAGACTAGCGGGAGAGGGGAGCTGTTTTTT. Encoded protein: CASSFQTSGRGELFF.

This chain's CDR3 is CSARLYEQYF. The CDR3, as DNA: TGCAGTGCACGCCTTTACGAGCAGTACTTC. The chain joins TRBV20-1 to TRBJ2-7; D remains ambiguous. Per the germline V gene, CDR1 is DFQATT and CDR2 is SNEGSKA (reference sequence). Trimming took off 6 bases at V and 4 bases at J, with 7 bases between the two ends. This CDR3 spans 10 amino acids.

CDR3 DNA: TGTGCCAGCAGCTTGACCCCCGCCGTTTATGGCTACACCTTC. Protein product: CASSLTPAVYGYTF. The rearrangement joins TRBV5-5 to TRBJ1-2; D uncertain. Germline V CDR1 and CDR2: SGHKS, YYEKEE (reference sequence). The CDR3 sequence is 14 residues long. V was shortened by 1 base and J by 5 bases, with 12 bases between the two germline ends. Combining the CDR3 with reference TRBV5-5 and TRBJ1-2 gives the whole variable domain DAGVTQSPTHLIKTRGQQVTLRCSPISGHKSVSWYQQVLGQGPQFIFQYYEKEERGRGNFPDRFSARQFPNYSSELNVNALLLGDSALYLCASSLTPAVYGYTFGSGTRLTVV.

This clone showed up just once. The V and J genes are TRBV19 and TRBJ1-1; unclear D gene. This CDR3 spans 14 amino acids. Germline V gene lookup returns CDR1 LNHDA and CDR2 SQIVND (reference sequence). The germline V and J ends were trimmed by 6 bases and 5 bases, with 16 bases remaining between them. The CDR3: CASRTSFRGTEAFF. The DNA for the CDR3 is TGTGCCAGTAGGACGAGCTTTCGGGGAACTGAAGCTTTCTTT. Variable domain in full (rest from reference TRBV19 and TRBJ1-1): DGGITQSPKYLFRKEGQNVTLSCEQNLNHDAMYWYRQDPGQGLRLIYYSQIVNDFQKGDIAEGYSVSREKKESFPLTVTSAQKNPTAFYLCASRTSFRGTEAFFGQGTRLTVV.